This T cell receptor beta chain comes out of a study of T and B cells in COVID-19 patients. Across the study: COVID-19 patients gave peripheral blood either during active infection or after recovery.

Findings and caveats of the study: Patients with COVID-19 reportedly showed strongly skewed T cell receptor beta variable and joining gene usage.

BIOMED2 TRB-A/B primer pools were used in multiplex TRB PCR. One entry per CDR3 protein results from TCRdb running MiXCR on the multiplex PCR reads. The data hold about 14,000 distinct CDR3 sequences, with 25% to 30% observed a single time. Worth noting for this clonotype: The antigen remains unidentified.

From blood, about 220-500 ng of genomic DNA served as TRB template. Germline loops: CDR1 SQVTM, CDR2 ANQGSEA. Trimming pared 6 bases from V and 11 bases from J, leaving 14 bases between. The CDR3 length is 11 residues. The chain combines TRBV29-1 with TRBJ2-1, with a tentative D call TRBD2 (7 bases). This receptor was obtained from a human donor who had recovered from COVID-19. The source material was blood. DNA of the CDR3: TGCAGCGTAGGGGGAGCGGGAAAGCAGTTCTTC. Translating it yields CSVGGAGKQFF.